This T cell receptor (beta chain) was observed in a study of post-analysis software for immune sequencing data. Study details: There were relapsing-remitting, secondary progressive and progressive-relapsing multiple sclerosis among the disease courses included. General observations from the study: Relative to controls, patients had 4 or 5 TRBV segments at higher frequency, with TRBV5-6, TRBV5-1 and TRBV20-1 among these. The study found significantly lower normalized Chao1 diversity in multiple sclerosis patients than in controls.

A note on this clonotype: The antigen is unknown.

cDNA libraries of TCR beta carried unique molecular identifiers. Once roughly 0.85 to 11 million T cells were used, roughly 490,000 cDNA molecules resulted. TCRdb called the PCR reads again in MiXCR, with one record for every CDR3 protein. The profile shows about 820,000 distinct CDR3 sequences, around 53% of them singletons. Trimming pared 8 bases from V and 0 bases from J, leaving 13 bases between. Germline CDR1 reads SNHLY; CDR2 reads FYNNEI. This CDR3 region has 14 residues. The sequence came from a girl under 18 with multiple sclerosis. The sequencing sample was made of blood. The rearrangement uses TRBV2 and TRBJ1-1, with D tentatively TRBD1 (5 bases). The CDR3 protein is CASLFGTMNTEAFF. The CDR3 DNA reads TGTGCCAGCTTGTTCGGGACCATGAACACTGAAGCTTTCTTT.